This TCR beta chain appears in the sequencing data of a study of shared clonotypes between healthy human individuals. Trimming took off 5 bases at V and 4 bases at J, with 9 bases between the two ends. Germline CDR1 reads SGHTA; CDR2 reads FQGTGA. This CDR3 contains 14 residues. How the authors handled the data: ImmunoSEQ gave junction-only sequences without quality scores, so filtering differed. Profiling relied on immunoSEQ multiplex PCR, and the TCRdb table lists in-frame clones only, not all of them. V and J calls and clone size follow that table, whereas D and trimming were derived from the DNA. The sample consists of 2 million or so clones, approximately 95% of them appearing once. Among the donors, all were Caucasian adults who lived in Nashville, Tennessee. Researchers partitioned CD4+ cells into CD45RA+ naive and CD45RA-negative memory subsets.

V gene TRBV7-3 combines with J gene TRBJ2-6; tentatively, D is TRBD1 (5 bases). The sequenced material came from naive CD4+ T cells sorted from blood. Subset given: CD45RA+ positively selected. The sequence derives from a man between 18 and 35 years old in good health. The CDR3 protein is CASSQTAGANVLTF. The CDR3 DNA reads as TGTGCCAGCAGCCAGACAGCCGGGGCCAACGTCCTGACTTTC.